These 30 T cell receptor beta chains were sequenced from one sample in a study of long-term antiretroviral therapy in people with HIV. A v3.0 immunoSEQ assay was performed at survey level. Libraries were prepared by immunoSEQ multiplex PCR; TCRdb keeps only in-frame clonotypes and omits some of them. The sample yields around 18,000 clones, over 75% seen once. The sequenced sample was unsorted PBMCs, obtained 4.2 years after starting antiretroviral therapy. The receptors shown here come from a middle-aged man with HIV.

The rearrangement links TRBV28 to TRBJ1-1, with D possibly TRBD1 on 6 matching bases. The CDR3 is made up of 15 amino acids. CDR1 is MDHEN, CDR2 SYDVKM, per germline. V lost 2 bases, J lost 5 bases, and 15 bases lay in between. The CDR3: CASSLGTGPGTEAFF. The CDR3 DNA reads as TGTGCCAGCAGTTTAGGTACAGGGCCTGGGACTGAAGCTTTCTTT.

The chain carries TRBV5-1 and TRBJ2-2, with 8 bases matching TRBD1. CDR3 size: 15 residues. The germline CDR1 and CDR2 sequences are SGHRS and YFSETQ. V lost 1 base, J lost 3 bases, and 2 bases stayed unmatched. This CDR3 reads CASSLRQGYTGELFF. CDR3 sequence (DNA): TGCGCCAGCAGCTTGAGACAGGGGTACACCGGGGAGCTGTTTTTT.

V gene TRBV13 combines with J gene TRBJ2-3; TRBD2 aligns across 7 bases. V shed 4 bases and J 1 base; nucleotides not matched to a gene: 8. There are 16 residues in the CDR3. Germline CDR1 reads PRHDT; CDR2 reads FYEKMQ (reference sequence). The DNA for the CDR3 is TGTGCCAGCAGCTCGAGCTCTAGCGGCCGCACAGATACGCAGTATTTT. Translating gives CASSSSSSGRTDTQYF.

CDR3 protein: CASSRRVLAGSQYNEQFF. The CDR3 DNA reads TGTGCCAGCAGCCGGAGGGTCCTAGCGGGGAGCCAATACAATGAGCAGTTCTTC. The chain couples TRBV14 to TRBJ2-1, with 9 bases lining up with TRBD2. J lost 4 bases, V lost 4 bases, and 14 bases had no gene match. The length of the CDR3 is 18 residues. Germline assignment: CDR1 SGHDN and CDR2 FVKESK. The full variable domain, in which reference TRBV14 and TRBJ2-1 provide the parts outside the CDR3, is EAGVTQFPSHSVIEKGQTVTLRCDPISGHDNLYWYRRVMGKEIKFLLHFVKESKQDESGMPNNRFLAERTGGTYSTLKVQPAELEDSGVYFCASSRRVLAGSQYNEQFFGPGTRLTVL.

The table lists this clone with a few counts. In nucleotides, the CDR3 is TGTGCCAGCAGCTATCCGGGGACAGGGGTTTATGGCTACACCTTC. It specifies CASSYPGTGVYGYTF. This sequence joins TRBV7-8 and TRBJ1-2; 10 bases match TRBD1. The CDR3 totals 15 residues. Germline V CDR1 and CDR2: SGHVS, FQNEAQ. V trimming: 4 bases; J trimming: 5 bases; junction bases outside the gene matches: 7.

A single count supports this clone. The chain has TRBV9 and TRBJ1-2; D ambiguous. CDR3 size: 14 residues. The ends were cut back, 0 bases at V and 1 base at J, with 7 bases in the middle. The V gene's germline CDR1 is SGDLS and CDR2 YYNGEE. This CDR3 is CASSVENLNYGYTF. The CDR3 nucleotides read TGTGCCAGCAGCGTAGAAAATCTTAACTATGGCTACACCTTC. Full variable domain (remainder filled in from reference TRBV9 and TRBJ1-2): DSGVTQTPKHLITATGQRVTLRCSPRSGDLSVYWYQQSLDQGLQFLIQYYNGEERAKGNILERFSAQQFPDLHSELNLSSLELGDSALYFCASSVENLNYGYTFGSGTRLTVV.

This chain links TRBV10-3 with TRBJ1-2, with 7 positions matching TRBD1. The V segment lost 3 bases and the J segment 11 bases; nucleotides outside the gene matches: 6. Germline assignment: CDR1 ENHRY and CDR2 SYGVKD. This CDR3 has 12 residues. The CDR3 loop reads CAISDGSGGYTF. CDR3 DNA: TGTGCCATCAGTGACGGGTCAGGGGGTTACACCTTC.

This chain uses TRBV5-4 with TRBJ2-1, with 8 bases lining up with TRBD2. The CDR3 is 15 residues long. V trimming: 0 bases; J trimming: 10 bases; junction bases outside the gene matches: 9. The germline V gene encodes CDR1 SGHNT and CDR2 YYREEE (reference sequence). CDR3 amino acids: CASSLASGGRGEQFF. The DNA for the CDR3 is TGTGCCAGCAGCTTGGCTTCGGGGGGGCGGGGAGAGCAGTTCTTC.

The rearrangement joins TRBV5-8 to TRBJ1-2; no reliable D call. There are 14 residues in the CDR3. Trimming took 0 bases from V and 4 from J, leaving 10 bases between them. Germline CDR1 is SGHTS and CDR2 is YDEGEE. CDR3 nucleotides: TGTGCCAGCAGCTTGGAAAGGACTCTCTATGGCTACACCTTC. Its protein is CASSLERTLYGYTF.

The gene calls are TRBV4-3 and TRBJ1-6, with D unclear. Trimming removed 0 bases at V and 7 bases at J, with 16 bases between. CDR3 size: 17 residues. From germline, CDR1 is LGHNA and CDR2 YSLEER. The CDR3 region has the DNA TGCGCCAGCAGCCAAGATGTGCCGGGAATGGGGAATTCACCCCTCCACTTT. Translating it yields CASSQDVPGMGNSPLHF.

The chain recombines TRBV19 with TRBJ2-1; 7 bases fit TRBD2. The V gene end was trimmed by 2 bases and the J gene end by 0 bases; junction bases not matched to a gene: 1. Germline CDR1 reads LNHDA; CDR2 reads SQIVND (reference sequence). The CDR3 is 15 residues long. The CDR3 region is CASSITGGSYNEQFF. CDR3 bases: TGTGCCAGTAGTATAACGGGGGGCTCCTACAATGAGCAGTTCTTC.

This rearrangement joins TRBV7-8 to TRBJ1-1; D might be TRBD1 (5 bases). In germline, CDR1 is SGHVS, CDR2 FQNEAQ. Trimming removed 1 base from V and 6 bases from J, with 9 bases in between. This CDR3 has 13 residues. This CDR3 reads CASSLEGAAEAFF. The CDR3 bases are TGTGCCAGCAGCTTAGAAGGGGCGGCTGAAGCTTTCTTT.

The chain carries TRBV27 and TRBJ1-2, with D unresolved. CDR1 and CDR2 (germline): MNHEY, SMNVEV (reference sequence). The ends were cut back, 2 bases at V and 7 bases at J, with 17 bases in the middle. There are 15 residues in the CDR3. CDR3 region: CASSLGRRGYSGYTF. The CDR3 region has the DNA TGTGCCAGCAGTTTAGGGAGGCGGGGTTACTCTGGCTACACCTTC.

The chain uses TRBV5-4 and TRBJ2-1; D is undetermined. Germline CDR1 reads SGHNT; CDR2 reads YYREEE (reference sequence). The CDR3 extends over 13 amino acids. V dropped 1 base and J dropped 6 bases, with 8 bases sitting between them. CDR3 region: CASSLWGTNEQFF. CDR3 coding DNA: TGTGCCAGCAGCTTGTGGGGAACCAATGAGCAGTTCTTC.

V gene TRBV6-5 combines with J gene TRBJ1-2; D gene uncertain. The germline CDR1 and CDR2 sequences are MNHEY and SVGAGI. The CDR3 length is 15 residues. V was pared by 0 bases and J by 6 bases, with 14 bases between. CDR3 coding DNA: TGTGCCAGCAGTTACTCCCGGGCAGGCGGGCATGGCTACACCTTC. This encodes CASSYSRAGGHGYTF.

V usage is TRBV5-1 and J usage is TRBJ2-7; D perhaps matches TRBD1 (5 bases). This CDR3 comprises 12 residues. V gave up 4 bases and J gave up 6 bases, with 11 bases separating them. CDR1 is SGHRS and CDR2 is YFSETQ in the germline V gene. CDR3: CASSPVTGEQYF. CDR3 bases: TGCGCCAGCAGCCCAGTTACAGGCGAGCAGTACTTC.

The rearrangement joins TRBV28 to TRBJ1-2; D unresolved. CDR3 length: 12 residues. Per germline, CDR1 MDHEN and CDR2 SYDVKM. V was shortened by 6 bases and J by 9 bases, with 14 bases between the two germline ends. CDR3 protein: CASSQSNSRYTF. CDR3 coding DNA: TGTGCCAGCAGCCAATCGAACTCCCGCTACACCTTC.

V and J are TRBV5-1 and TRBJ2-3; 8 bases line up with TRBD2. The V segment lost 4 bases and the J segment 3 bases; nucleotides outside the gene matches: 4. CDR3 length: 14 residues. The germline CDR1 and CDR2 sequences are SGHRS and YFSETQ. The CDR3 loop reads CASSHGGGTDTQYF. The CDR3 DNA reads as TGCGCCAGCAGCCACGGGGGGGGAACAGATACGCAGTATTTT.

This chain connects TRBV5-1 to TRBJ1-1; 8 bases agree with TRBD1. V was clipped by 4 bases and J by 3 bases; unmatched bases: 14. The CDR3 consists of 17 residues. CDR1 is SGHRS and CDR2 is YFSETQ in the germline V gene. CDR3 residues: CASSMGTGTAPDTEAFF. CDR3 nucleotides: TGCGCCAGCAGCATGGGGACAGGCACTGCTCCGGACACTGAAGCTTTCTTT.

The V call is TRBV19, the J call TRBJ2-5; possible D gene TRBD1, 5 bases. The V and J ends lost 3 bases and 5 bases respectively, with 10 bases between them. The CDR3 contains 13 residues. Germline values: CDR1 LNHDA, CDR2 SQIVND (reference sequence). The CDR3 sequence: CASSISPGETQYF. CDR3 coding DNA: TGTGCCAGTAGTATCTCGCCAGGGGAGACCCAGTACTTC.

The chain has TRBV6-6 and TRBJ2-7, with 8 bases identical to TRBD1. Germline loops: CDR1 MNHNY, CDR2 SVGAGI (reference sequence). Trimming cost V 8 bases and J 5 bases; bases outside gene matches: 11. This CDR3 region has 14 residues. The CDR3 DNA follows: TGTGCCAGCCTGAACGACAGGGGCATCGACGAGCAGTACTTC. Translating gives CASLNDRGIDEQYF.

The chain recombines TRBV5-1 with TRBJ1-2; D remains ambiguous. Germline-derived CDR1 and CDR2 are SGHRS and YFSETQ. The CDR3 is made up of 14 amino acids. The V and J ends lost 1 base and 4 bases respectively, with 11 bases between them. For the CDR3, the DNA is TGCGCCAGCAGCTTGAACGCGGCCTCCTATGGCTACACCTTC. This codes for CASSLNAASYGYTF.

V and J are TRBV27 and TRBJ2-3; D is possibly TRBD2 (6 bases). V was shortened by 5 bases and J by 8 bases, with 14 bases between the two germline ends. CDR3 size: 13 residues. Germline CDR1 MNHEY, CDR2 SMNVEV (reference sequence). This chain's CDR3 is CASSTRGRGTQYF. CDR3 nucleotide sequence: TGTGCCAGCAGTACGCGGGGCCGAGGTACGCAGTATTTT.

Remarks on this clone: This specimen includes other DNA sequences encoding the same CDR3. This rearrangement joins TRBV18 to TRBJ2-7, with TRBD1 identical over 8 bases. Germline V gene data show CDR1 as KGHSH and CDR2 as LQKENI. The CDR3 runs 15 residues. With 3 bases clipped from V and 1 base from J, the junction kept 5 bases outside the gene matches. The DNA for the CDR3 is TGTGCCAGCTCACCCAGGACAGGGACGTCCTACGAGCAGTACTTC. This translates into CASSPRTGTSYEQYF. Combining the CDR3 with reference TRBV18 and TRBJ2-7 gives the whole variable domain NAGVMQNPRHLVRRRGQEARLRCSPMKGHSHVYWYRQLPEEGLKFMVYLQKENIIDESGMPKERFSAEFPKEGPSILRIQQVVRGDSAAYFCASSPRTGTSYEQYFGPGTRLTVT.

In nucleotides, the CDR3 is TGTGCCAGCTCACTTTCCGGGACAGGGCGCGACGAGCAGTACTTC. Translated: CASSLSGTGRDEQYF. The V call is TRBV18, the J call TRBJ2-7; 9 bases line up with TRBD1. The CDR3 runs to 15 residues. The ends lost 4 bases at V and 5 bases at J; junction bases unmatched: 9. Germline V gene data show CDR1 as KGHSH and CDR2 as LQKENI.

This rearrangement joins TRBV21-1 to TRBJ1-6; the table's D call TRBD1 went unverified against the DNA. TRBV21-1 represents a pseudogene. This CDR3 is built from 15 residues. The CDR3 region has the DNA TGTGCCAGCAGCCACAGGGGCTCCTATAATTCACCCCTCCACTTT. Encoded protein: CASSHRGSYNSPLHF.

The V gene is TRBV19, the J gene TRBJ1-1; D might be TRBD1 (5 bases). Trimming removed 3 bases from V and 4 bases from J, with 9 bases in between. The CDR3 contains 13 residues. Germline loops: CDR1 LNHDA, CDR2 SQIVND (reference sequence). This CDR3 is CASSIPGTTEAFF. CDR3 nucleotide sequence: TGTGCCAGTAGTATTCCCGGGACCACTGAAGCTTTCTTT.

V gene TRBV4-3 combines with J gene TRBJ2-2, with 8 bases fitting TRBD1. The CDR3 is 16 residues long. Trimming took 0 bases from V and 6 from J; bases not matched to a gene: 6. CDR1 is LGHNA and CDR2 is YSLEER in the germline V gene. For the CDR3, the DNA is TGCGCCAGCAGCCAAGATCTAGGACAGGGTTCCGGGGAGCTGTTTTTT. This encodes CASSQDLGQGSGELFF.

The gene calls are TRBV6-1 and TRBJ2-2; TRBD1 might be the D (6 bases). The V gene's germline CDR1 is MNHNS and CDR2 SASEGT. This CDR3 has 15 amino acids. With 6 bases removed from V and 5 bases from J, the gap between germline ends came to 16 bases. CDR3 nucleotide sequence: TGTGCCAGCAGCTCAAACAGGGCTTCAACCGGGGAGCTGTTTTTT. This gives the protein CASSSNRASTGELFF.

The chain combines TRBV10-1 with TRBJ1-3; D not resolved. CDR3 size: 13 residues. Germline V gives CDR1 WNHNN, CDR2 SYGVQD (reference sequence). V lost 5 bases to trimming and J lost 2 bases, with 7 bases between them. The CDR3 is CASSSVTGNTIYF. The DNA for the CDR3 is TGCGCCAGCAGTTCGGTGACTGGAAACACCATATATTTT.